Following are 16 T cell receptor beta chains from one sample sequenced in a study of CD8+CD57+ T cells in acquired aplastic anemia. The use of genomic DNA as template underpinned the TCR beta VDJ and CDR3 profiling. TCRdb reanalysed the reads using MiXCR and keeps one entry per CDR3 protein. This sample carries fewer than 250,000 distinct CDR3 sequences, 50% to 55% of them seen once, and the ten largest clones take 15% to 20%. The sample was sorted CD4+, CD8+, or CD8+CD57+ T cells (not recorded which) from PBMCs. The origin of the receptors is a human donor in good health, serving as a control.

Ten or more counts support this clonotype. The chain employs TRBV19 and TRBJ1-6; D unclear. The CDR3 runs 14 residues. Trimming pared 10 bases from V and 0 bases from J, leaving 10 bases between. The V gene's germline CDR1 is LNHDA and CDR2 SQIVND (reference sequence). The CDR3 spells CATATDSYNSPLHF. As DNA, the CDR3 is TGTGCCACTGCGACTGACTCCTATAATTCACCCCTCCACTTT.

CDR3 nucleotide sequence: TGTGCCAGCAGCGTAGGCAGCGGGGGGTACAATGAGCAGTTCTTC. This encodes CASSVGSGGYNEQFF. This chain connects TRBV9 to TRBJ2-1, with TRBD2 identical over 9 bases. The CDR3 covers 15 residues. The germline V gene encodes CDR1 SGDLS and CDR2 YYNGEE. V shed 0 bases and J 4 bases; nucleotides not matched to a gene: 2.

V usage is TRBV20-1 and J usage is TRBJ1-5, with D unclear. The CDR3 covers 15 residues. Looked up from germline, CDR1 is DFQATT and CDR2 is SNEGSKA (reference sequence). Trimming left V 5 bases short and J 5 bases short, with 19 bases between. The CDR3 here is CSAFSGGRRDQPQHF. DNA of the CDR3: TGCAGTGCTTTCTCGGGAGGGCGAAGGGATCAGCCCCAGCATTTT.

About this clonotype itself: The CDR3 ends on some other residue instead of the conserved phenylalanine or tryptophan, so this is likely a read error. The chain is built from TRBV9 and TRBJ2-7, with TRBD1 matching over 7 bases. The germline V gene encodes CDR1 SGDLS and CDR2 YYNGEE. CDR3 size: 13 residues. With V trimmed by 0 bases and J by 6 bases, 3 bases remained unmatched. CDR3 in amino acids: CASSVGQGSEQYL. The CDR3 DNA follows: TGTGCCAGCAGCGTAGGACAGGGAAGCGAGCAGTACCTC.

This chain joins TRBV25-1 and TRBJ1-6; maybe TRBD1 (5 bases). The CDR3 is made up of 15 amino acids. The germline gives CDR1 MGHDK, CDR2 SYGVNS. Trimming stripped 2 bases from V and 8 bases from J, with 13 bases between. Here the CDR3 DNA reads TGTGCCAGCAGTGAACTCGACAGACTGGATTCACCCCTCCACTTT. The encoded protein is CASSELDRLDSPLHF.

V usage is TRBV10-1 and J usage is TRBJ1-5, with D hard to call. V lost 2 bases and J lost 4, with 6 bases in between. CDR3 size: 13 residues. The germline V gene encodes CDR1 WNHNN and CDR2 SYGVQD (reference sequence). The DNA of the CDR3 is TGCGCCAGCAGTGAGAACCTAAATCAGCCCCAGCATTTT. Its translation is CASSENLNQPQHF.

Ten or more counts support this clonotype. The chain recombines TRBV6-6 with TRBJ2-3; TRBD2 matches at 11 bases. The germline V gene has CDR1 MNHNY and CDR2 SVGAGI (reference sequence). This CDR3 spans 15 amino acids. V lost 6 bases, J lost 0 bases, and 2 bases stayed unmatched. CDR3 in amino acids: CASSRLAGSTDTQYF. The CDR3 coding sequence is TGTGCCAGCAGCCGACTAGCGGGGAGCACAGATACGCAGTATTTT.

For this clonotype: An end of the junction does not agree with germline; a read error may underlie this. The V call is TRBV5-1, the J call TRBJ2-3, with D perhaps TRBD2 (6 bases). Germline-derived CDR1 and CDR2 are SGHRS and YFSETQ. The CDR3 runs to 12 residues. CDR3 nucleotide sequence: TGTGCCAGCAGCGCCGGGGAGGTTACGCAGTATTTT. It translates to CASSAGEVTQYF.

This clonotype was found a few times. The V gene is TRBV28, the J gene TRBJ2-1, with TRBD2 identical over 12 bases. The CDR3 loop spans 15 amino acids. Germline V gene sequence: CDR1 MDHEN, CDR2 SYDVKM. Unmatched junction bases numbered 4, after V lost 6 bases and J lost 4 bases. The DNA for the CDR3 is TGTGCCAGCAGGGAACTAGCGGGGGGATACAATGAGCAGTTCTTC. Translated: CASRELAGGYNEQFF.

V gene TRBV11-3 combines with J gene TRBJ1-2, with a tentative D call TRBD1 (5 bases). This CDR3 is built from 16 residues. Trimming removed 6 bases at V and 1 base at J, with 18 bases between. Germline CDR1 reads SGHNT; CDR2 reads YENEEA. The CDR3: CASSEQAGSFNYGYTF. The CDR3 DNA is TGTGCCAGCAGTGAACAGGCAGGGAGCTTTAACTATGGCTACACCTTC.

This clonotype showed up many times. The chain couples TRBV10-3 to TRBJ2-3, with D perhaps TRBD1 or TRBD2 (5 bases each). Germline CDR1 reads ENHRY; CDR2 reads SYGVKD. This CDR3 is 16 amino acids long. The germline V and J ends were trimmed by 5 bases and 2 bases, with 17 bases remaining between them. The CDR3 here is CAISTWGTSDTDTQYF. For the CDR3, the DNA is TGTGCCATCAGTACTTGGGGGACCTCGGACACAGATACGCAGTATTTT.

Notes on this clonotype: In this CDR3 the conserved last residue, phenylalanine or tryptophan, is missing, so a read error is likely. Because the CDR3's place on the DNA is in doubt, the DNA is left out and the CDR3 is given as listed by TCRdb. The rearrangement uses TRBV2 and TRBJ2-3. The CDR3 adds up to 11 amino acids, both ends counted. CDR1 SNHLY and CDR2 FYNNEI come from the germline V gene. Here the CDR3 reads CASSAVFRQIS.

This clonotype was counted many times. The chain recombines TRBV20-1 with TRBJ2-4; the D gene is possibly TRBD1 (5 bases). The V gene's germline CDR1 is DFQATT and CDR2 SNEGSKA (reference sequence). This CDR3 comprises 14 residues. The V end lost 6 bases, the J end lost 1 base, and 13 bases lay between the germline ends. Here the CDR3 reads CSAESTVAKNIQYF. CDR3 in DNA: TGCAGTGCGGAGTCGACAGTGGCCAAAAACATTCAGTACTTC.

This clonotype was seen repeatedly, ten times or more. The V and J genes are TRBV12-3 or TRBV12-4 and TRBJ1-2; the match to TRBD1 covers 7 bases. Trimming at V came to 4 bases and at J to 6 bases, leaving 2 bases not matched to a gene. The CDR3 runs to 12 residues. CDR3 nucleotides: TGTGCCAGCAGTTACGACAGGGATGGCTACACCTTC. It encodes CASSYDRDGYTF.

This chain links TRBV2 with TRBJ2-5; D is possibly TRBD2 (6 bases). Per germline, CDR1 SNHLY and CDR2 FYNNEI. V lost 10 bases to trimming and J lost 2 bases, with 14 bases between them. This CDR3 region has 13 residues. CDR3: CATPDRGQETQYF. The CDR3 region has the DNA TGTGCCACCCCGGACCGGGGGCAAGAGACCCAGTACTTC.

A note on this clonotype: At one end the junction does not follow the germline gene, possibly because of a read error. The CDR3 spells CGVVGDSGANVLTF. In nucleotides, the CDR3 is TGCGGCGTCGTGGGGGACTCTGGGGCCAACGTCCTGACTTTC. This chain connects TRBV29-1 to TRBJ2-6, with D possibly called TRBD1 or TRBD2 (5 bases each). The CDR3 covers 14 residues. Germline V gene data show CDR1 as SQVTM and CDR2 as ANQGSEA.